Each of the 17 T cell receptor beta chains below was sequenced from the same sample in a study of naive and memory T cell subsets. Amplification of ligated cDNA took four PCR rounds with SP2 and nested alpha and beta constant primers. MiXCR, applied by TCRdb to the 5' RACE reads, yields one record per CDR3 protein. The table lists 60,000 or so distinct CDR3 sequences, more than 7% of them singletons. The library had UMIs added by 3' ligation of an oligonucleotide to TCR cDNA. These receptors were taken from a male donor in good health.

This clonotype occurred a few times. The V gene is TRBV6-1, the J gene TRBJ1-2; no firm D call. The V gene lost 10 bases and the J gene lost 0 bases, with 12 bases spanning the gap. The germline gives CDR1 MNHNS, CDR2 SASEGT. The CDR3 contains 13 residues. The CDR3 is CATEGRTNYGYTF. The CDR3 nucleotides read TGTGCCACCGAAGGACGGACTAACTATGGCTACACCTTC.

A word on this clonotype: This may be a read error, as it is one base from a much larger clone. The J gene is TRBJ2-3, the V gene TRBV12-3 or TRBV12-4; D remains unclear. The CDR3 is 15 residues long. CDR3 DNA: TGTGCCAGAAGTTCCCAGGCAGTCCCCACAGATACGCAGTATTTT. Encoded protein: CARSSQAVPTDTQYF.

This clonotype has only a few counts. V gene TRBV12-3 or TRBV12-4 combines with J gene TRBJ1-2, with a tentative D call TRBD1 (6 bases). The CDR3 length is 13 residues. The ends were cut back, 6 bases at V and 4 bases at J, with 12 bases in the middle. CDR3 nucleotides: TGTGCCAGCAGCTGGACAGCAAGCTATGGCTACACCTTC. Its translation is CASSWTASYGYTF.

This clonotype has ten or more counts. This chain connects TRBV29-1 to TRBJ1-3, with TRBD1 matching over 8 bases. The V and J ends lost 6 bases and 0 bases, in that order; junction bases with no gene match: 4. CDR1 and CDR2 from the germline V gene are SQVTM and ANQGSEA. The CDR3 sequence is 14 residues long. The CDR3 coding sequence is TGCAGCGTGGACGGGACAGGCTCTGGAAACACCATATATTTT. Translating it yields CSVDGTGSGNTIYF.

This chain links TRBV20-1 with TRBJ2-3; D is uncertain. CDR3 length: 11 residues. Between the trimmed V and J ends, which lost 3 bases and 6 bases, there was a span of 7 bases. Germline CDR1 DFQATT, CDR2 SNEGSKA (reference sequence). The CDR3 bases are TGCAGTGCTAGTCTCGCGGATACGCAGTATTTT. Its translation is CSASLADTQYF.

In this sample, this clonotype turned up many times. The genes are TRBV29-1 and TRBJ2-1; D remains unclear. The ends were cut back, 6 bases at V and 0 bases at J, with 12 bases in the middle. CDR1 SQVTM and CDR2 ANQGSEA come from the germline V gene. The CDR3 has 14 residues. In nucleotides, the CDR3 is TGCAGCGTCCCGGGCCAAAGCTCCTACAATGAGCAGTTCTTC. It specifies CSVPGQSSYNEQFF.

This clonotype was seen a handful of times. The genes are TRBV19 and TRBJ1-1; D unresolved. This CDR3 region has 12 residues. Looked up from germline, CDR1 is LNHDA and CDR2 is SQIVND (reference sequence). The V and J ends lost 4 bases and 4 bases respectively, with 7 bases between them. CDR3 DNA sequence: TGTGCCAGTAGTACGGGTAGCACTGAAGCTTTCTTT. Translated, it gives CASSTGSTEAFF.

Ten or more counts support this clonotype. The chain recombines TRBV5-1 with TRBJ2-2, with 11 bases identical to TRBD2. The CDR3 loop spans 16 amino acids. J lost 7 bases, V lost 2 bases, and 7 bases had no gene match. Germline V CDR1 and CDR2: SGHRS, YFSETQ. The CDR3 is CASSLLAGDGSGELFF. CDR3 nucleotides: TGCGCCAGCAGCTTACTAGCGGGAGATGGGAGCGGGGAGCTGTTTTTT.

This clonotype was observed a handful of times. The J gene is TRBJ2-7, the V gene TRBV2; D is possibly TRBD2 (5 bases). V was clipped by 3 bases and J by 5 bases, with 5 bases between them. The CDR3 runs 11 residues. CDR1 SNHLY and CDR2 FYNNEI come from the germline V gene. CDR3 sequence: CASSERDEQYF. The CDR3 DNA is TGTGCCAGCAGTGAGAGGGACGAGCAGTACTTC.

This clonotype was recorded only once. CDR3 DNA: TGTGCCAGCAGTGAAGCAGTCCCGCAAGAGACCCAGTACTTC. Its protein is CASSEAVPQETQYF. The chain links TRBV2 to TRBJ2-5; no firm D call. Looked up from germline, CDR1 is SNHLY and CDR2 is FYNNEI. The CDR3 runs 14 residues. V dropped 0 bases and J dropped 2 bases, with 7 bases sitting between them. Full variable domain (rest looked up from reference TRBV2 and TRBJ2-5): EPEVTQTPSHQVTQMGQEVILRCVPISNHLYFYWYRQILGQKVEFLVSFYNNEISEKSEIFDDQFSVERPDGSNFTLKIRSTKLEDSAMYFCASSEAVPQETQYFGPGTRLLVL.

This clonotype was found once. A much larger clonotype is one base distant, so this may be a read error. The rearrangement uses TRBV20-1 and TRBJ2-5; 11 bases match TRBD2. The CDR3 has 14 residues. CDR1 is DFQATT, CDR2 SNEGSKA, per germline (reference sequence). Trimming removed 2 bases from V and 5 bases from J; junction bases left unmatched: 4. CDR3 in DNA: TGCAGTGCTAGATCTAGCGGGGGGTCTGAGACCCAGTACTTC. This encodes CSARSSGGSETQYF.

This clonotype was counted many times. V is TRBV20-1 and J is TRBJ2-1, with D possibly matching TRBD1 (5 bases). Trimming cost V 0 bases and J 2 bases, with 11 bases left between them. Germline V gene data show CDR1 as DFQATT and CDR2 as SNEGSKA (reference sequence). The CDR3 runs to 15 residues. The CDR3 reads CSAREKQAPYNEQFF. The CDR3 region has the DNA TGCAGTGCTAGAGAGAAACAGGCCCCCTACAATGAGCAGTTCTTC.

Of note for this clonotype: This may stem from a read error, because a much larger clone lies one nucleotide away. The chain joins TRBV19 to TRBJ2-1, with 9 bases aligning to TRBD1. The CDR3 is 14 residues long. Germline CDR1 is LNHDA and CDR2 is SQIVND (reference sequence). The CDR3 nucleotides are TGTGCCAGTGGGAAAGGACAGGGGTTAAATGAGAAGTTCTTC. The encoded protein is CASGKGQGLNEKFF.

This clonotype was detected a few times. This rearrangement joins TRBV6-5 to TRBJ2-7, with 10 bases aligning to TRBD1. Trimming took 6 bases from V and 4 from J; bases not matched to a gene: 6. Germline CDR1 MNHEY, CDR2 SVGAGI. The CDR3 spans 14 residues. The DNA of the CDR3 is TGTGCCAGCAGCCCGGGACAGGGGATATACGAGCAGTACTTC. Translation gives CASSPGQGIYEQYF.

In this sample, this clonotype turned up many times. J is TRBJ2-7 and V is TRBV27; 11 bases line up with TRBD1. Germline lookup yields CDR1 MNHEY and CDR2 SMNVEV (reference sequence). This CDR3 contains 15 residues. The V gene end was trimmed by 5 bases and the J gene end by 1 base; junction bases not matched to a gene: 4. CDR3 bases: TGTGCCAGCAGTCCTGGGACAGGGGGTTCCTACGAGCAGTACTTC. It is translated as CASSPGTGGSYEQYF.

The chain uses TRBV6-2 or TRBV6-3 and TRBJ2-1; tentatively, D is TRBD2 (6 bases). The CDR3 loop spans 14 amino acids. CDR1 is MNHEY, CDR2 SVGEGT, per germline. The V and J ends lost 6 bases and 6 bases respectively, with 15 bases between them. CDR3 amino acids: CASRPGLKINEQFF. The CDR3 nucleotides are TGTGCCAGCAGACCGGGACTGAAGATCAATGAGCAGTTCTTC.

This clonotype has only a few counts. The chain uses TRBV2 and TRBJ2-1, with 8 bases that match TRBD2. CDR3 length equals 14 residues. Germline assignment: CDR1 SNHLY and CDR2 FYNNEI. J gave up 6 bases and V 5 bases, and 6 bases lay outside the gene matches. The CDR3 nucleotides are TGTGCCAGCAGTCCTAGCGGGTGGCGCAATGAGCAGTTCTTC. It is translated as CASSPSGWRNEQFF.